The clone carrying this TCR beta chain was picked up a small number of times. The sample belongs to a study of regulatory T cells in long-lasting Graves disease. Time point: persistent/refractory GD, antithyroid drugs over 5 years with positive TRAb. From RNA extracted from PBMCs, the TCR library was made. The authors built TCR beta libraries using iRepertoire HTBI primers and Arm-PCR of CDR3 regions. Each CDR3 protein is one row after TCRdb ran MiXCR on the multiplex PCR reads. The sample yields about 660,000 distinct CDR3 sequences, about 30% seen once. This receptor was identified in a female donor with Graves disease. The sequencing used peripheral blood mononuclear cells (PBMCs), collected when the disease was refractory, from a patient treated with antithyroid drugs.

The CDR3 DNA sequence: TGTGCCAGCAGGCAGACAGCCTACGAGCAGTACTTC. It codes for CASRQTAYEQYF. This chain joins TRBV6-1 and TRBJ2-7, with D possibly TRBD1 on 5 matching bases. The CDR3 is 12 amino acids. Germline loops: CDR1 MNHNS, CDR2 SASEGT. Trimming took off 6 bases at V and 2 bases at J, with 8 bases between the two ends.